The 9 T cell receptor beta chains given below trace back to one sample, sequenced in a study of T cell clonotyping in hematopoietic cell transplantation. Repertoires were generated with immunoSEQ multiplex PCR, while TCRdb's copy carries only in-frame clones and drops some. The sample carries 30,000 or so clones, approximately 80% recorded once. The time point here: recipient sample about 28 days before transplant, after cytoreduction. This sample comprised peripheral blood mononuclear cells, obtained before stem cell transplant. These receptors were taken from a woman in her 30s with chronic myeloid leukemia. Some clones in this sample may be carry-over from other donors' samples.

Only a few counts were recorded for this clone. J is TRBJ1-2 and V is TRBV5-1; D gene uncertain. This CDR3 is 14 amino acids long. Germline V lookup: CDR1 SGHRS, CDR2 YFSETQ. Trimming shortened V by 0 bases and J by 6 bases, and 12 bases separated the two germline ends. The CDR3 sequence: CASSLVSETHGYTF. The CDR3 nucleotides read TGCGCCAGCAGCTTGGTTTCGGAGACTCATGGCTACACCTTC. Filled out from reference TRBV5-1 and TRBJ1-2, the complete variable domain reads KAGVTQTPRYLIKTRGQQVTLSCSPISGHRSVSWYQQTPGQGLQFLFEYFSETQRNKGNFPGRFSGRQFSNSRSEMNVSTLELGDSALYLCASSLVSETHGYTFGSGTRLTVV.

This clone has more than one count but fewer than ten. The chain is built from TRBV4-2 and TRBJ1-2; 10 nucleotides line up with TRBD1. The CDR3 extends over 17 amino acids. Germline lookup yields CDR1 LGHNA and CDR2 YNFKEQ. Unmatched junction bases numbered 12, after V lost 4 bases and J lost 4 bases. The CDR3 here is CASSPGNRDRGLYGYTF. CDR3 DNA sequence: TGTGCCAGCAGCCCTGGTAACCGGGACAGGGGTCTCTATGGCTACACCTTC.

V usage is TRBV11-1 and J usage is TRBJ1-6, with D uncertain. The CDR3 spans 15 residues. Looked up from germline, CDR1 is SGHAT and CDR2 is FQDESV (reference sequence). Trimming stripped 6 bases from V and 9 bases from J, with 18 bases between. CDR3 nucleotide sequence: TGTGCCAGCAGAGAGGACTTCAGCCCAACTTCACCCCTCCACTTT. Its protein is CASREDFSPTSPLHF. The entire variable domain, with the rest obtained from reference TRBV11-1 and TRBJ1-6, is as follows: EAEVAQSPRYKITEKSQAVAFWCDPISGHATLYWYRQILGQGPELLVQFQDESVVDDSQLPKDRFSAERLKGVDSTLKIQPAELGDSAMYLCASREDFSPTSPLHFGNGTRLTVT.

The chain recombines TRBV6-5 with TRBJ1-2, with D uncertain. This CDR3 has 15 residues. The V and J ends lost 0 bases and 2 bases respectively, with 10 bases between them. CDR1 is MNHEY and CDR2 is SVGAGI in the germline V gene. The CDR3 loop reads CASSYSLLGNYGYTF. DNA for the CDR3: TGTGCCAGCAGTTACTCGCTTCTAGGGAACTATGGCTACACCTTC.

V and J are TRBV2 and TRBJ2-1, with 7 bases matching TRBD2. Per the germline V gene, CDR1 is SNHLY and CDR2 is FYNNEI. The CDR3 has 13 amino acids. Unmatched junction bases numbered 7, after V lost 7 bases and J lost 7 bases. The CDR3 nucleotides read TGTGCCAGCACCTTTGGGCGGGAGAATGAGCAGTTCTTC. Encoded protein: CASTFGRENEQFF.

V and J are TRBV2 and TRBJ1-2; tentatively, D is TRBD1 (5 bases). The length of the CDR3 is 12 residues. Trimming removed 7 bases at V and 8 bases at J, with 14 bases between. Germline V gives CDR1 SNHLY, CDR2 FYNNEI. CDR3 protein: CASKQGEYGYTF. CDR3 in DNA: TGTGCCAGCAAGCAGGGAGAATACGGCTACACCTTC.

The gene calls are TRBV2 and TRBJ1-5; the D is unclear. This CDR3 region has 14 residues. Deletions cut 2 bases from V and 5 bases from J, with 10 bases between. Per germline, CDR1 SNHLY and CDR2 FYNNEI. The CDR3 here is CASSERTEHQPQHF. CDR3 nucleotides: TGTGCCAGCAGTGAAAGAACAGAGCATCAGCCCCAGCATTTT.

This clone came up once. The chain recombines TRBV11-2 with TRBJ2-7; maybe TRBD2 (6 bases). Germline CDR1 reads SGHAT; CDR2 reads FQNNGV. V shed 5 bases and J shed 3 bases, with 14 bases lying between them. This CDR3 comprises 14 residues. CDR3 DNA sequence: TGTGCCAGCAGCAACGGGTTGGGGGGCTACGAGCAGTACGTC. Translating gives CASSNGLGGYEQYV.

The chain joins TRBV30 to TRBJ2-1, with D maybe TRBD2 (5 bases). Germline V gene lookup returns CDR1 GTSNPN and CDR2 SVGIG (reference sequence). The CDR3 has 13 amino acids. The V and J ends lost 2 bases and 4 bases respectively, with 9 bases between them. The CDR3 DNA follows: TGTGCCTGGAGTTTAGGCGGGTACAATGAGCAGTTCTTC. It codes for CAWSLGGYNEQFF.